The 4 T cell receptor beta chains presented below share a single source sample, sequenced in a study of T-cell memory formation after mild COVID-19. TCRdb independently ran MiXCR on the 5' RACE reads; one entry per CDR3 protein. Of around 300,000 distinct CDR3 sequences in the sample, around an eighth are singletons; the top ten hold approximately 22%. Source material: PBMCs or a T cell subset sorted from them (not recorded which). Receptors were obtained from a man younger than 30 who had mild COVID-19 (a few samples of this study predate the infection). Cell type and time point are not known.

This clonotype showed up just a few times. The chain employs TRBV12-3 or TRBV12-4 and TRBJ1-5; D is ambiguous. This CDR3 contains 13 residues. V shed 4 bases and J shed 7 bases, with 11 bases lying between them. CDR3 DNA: TGTGCCAGCAGTTCCCCGGGTCCACAGCCCCAGCATTTT. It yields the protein CASSSPGPQPQHF.

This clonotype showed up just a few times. For the CDR3, the DNA is TGCAGCGTTAACAGGGGGCTAGGGTACAATGAGCAGTTCTTC. Protein product: CSVNRGLGYNEQFF. The chain joins TRBV29-1 to TRBJ2-1; 9 nucleotides agree with TRBD1. CDR1 is SQVTM and CDR2 is ANQGSEA in the germline V gene. Trimming removed 5 bases from V and 4 bases from J; junction bases left unmatched: 6. This CDR3 comprises 14 residues.

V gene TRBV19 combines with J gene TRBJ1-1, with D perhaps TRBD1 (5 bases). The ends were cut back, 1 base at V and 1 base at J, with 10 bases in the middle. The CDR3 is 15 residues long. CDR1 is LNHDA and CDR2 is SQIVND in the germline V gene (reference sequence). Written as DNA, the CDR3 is TGTGCCAGTAGTATAGGGGCAGGGACGAACACTGAAGCTTTCTTT. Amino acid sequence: CASSIGAGTNTEAFF.

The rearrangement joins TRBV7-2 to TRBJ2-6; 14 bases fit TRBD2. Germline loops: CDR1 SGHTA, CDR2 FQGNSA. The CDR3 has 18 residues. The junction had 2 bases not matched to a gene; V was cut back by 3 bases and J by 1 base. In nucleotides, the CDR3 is TGTGCCAGCAGCTTCGGACTAGCGGGGGGTTCTGGGGCCAACGTCCTGACTTTC. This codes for CASSFGLAGGSGANVLTF.